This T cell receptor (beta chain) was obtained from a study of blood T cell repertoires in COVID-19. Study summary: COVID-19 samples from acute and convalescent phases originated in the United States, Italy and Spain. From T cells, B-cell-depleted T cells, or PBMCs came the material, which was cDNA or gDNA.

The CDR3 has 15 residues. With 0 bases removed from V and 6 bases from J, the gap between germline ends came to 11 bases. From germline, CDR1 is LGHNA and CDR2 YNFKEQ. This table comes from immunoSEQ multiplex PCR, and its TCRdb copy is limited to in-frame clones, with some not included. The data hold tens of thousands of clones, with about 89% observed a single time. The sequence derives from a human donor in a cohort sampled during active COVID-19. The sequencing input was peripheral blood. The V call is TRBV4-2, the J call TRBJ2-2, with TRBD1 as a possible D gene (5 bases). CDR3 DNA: TGTGCCAGCAGCCAAGAGGCAGGGCGGCCCGGGGAGCTGTTTTTT. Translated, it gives CASSQEAGRPGELFF.